These 5 T cell receptor beta chains were sequenced from one sample in a study of blood T cell repertoires in COVID-19. The repertoire was sequenced with immunoSEQ multiplex PCR; TCRdb's copy has only in-frame clones and lacks some. The sample lists about 86,000 clones, roughly 83% seen once, with approximately 31% in the top ten. The sample taken for sequencing was peripheral blood. The receptors were gathered from a woman aged 80 or over with active or convalescent COVID-19.

The rearrangement uses TRBV3-1 (or the pseudogene TRBV3-2) and TRBJ2-7, with D possibly being TRBD1 (5 bases). The CDR3 consists of 14 residues. Germline V gene sequence: CDR1 LGHDT, CDR2 YNNKEL (reference sequence). V was pared by 2 bases and J by 2 bases, with 10 bases between. The CDR3 coding sequence is TGTGCCAGCAGCCAACTCAGGACAACCTACGAGCAGTACTTC. Translating it yields CASSQLRTTYEQYF.

V usage is TRBV27 and J usage is TRBJ1-5; the D gene is possibly TRBD1 (5 bases). Germline V gene sequence: CDR1 MNHEY, CDR2 SMNVEV (reference sequence). The CDR3 runs 12 residues. Trimming pared 3 bases from V and 5 bases from J, leaving 5 bases between. The CDR3 region is CASSFRDQPQHF. The CDR3 nucleotides are TGTGCCAGCAGTTTCAGGGATCAGCCCCAGCATTTT.

The chain couples TRBV9 to TRBJ1-1, with TRBD1 matching over 8 bases. CDR3 size: 13 residues. CDR1 is SGDLS, CDR2 YYNGEE, per germline. The junction had 8 bases not matched to a gene; V was cut back by 3 bases and J by 10 bases. The CDR3 DNA reads TGTGCCAGCAGCGCCGTTACAGGGGGTTCAGCTTTCTTT. This gives the protein CASSAVTGGSAFF. Drawing the rest from reference TRBV9 and TRBJ1-1, the complete variable domain is DSGVTQTPKHLITATGQRVTLRCSPRSGDLSVYWYQQSLDQGLQFLIQYYNGEERAKGNILERFSAQQFPDLHSELNLSSLELGDSALYFCASSAVTGGSAFFGQGTRLTVV.

The CDR3 reads CASSESTGTGENYGYTF. The CDR3 DNA reads TGCGCCAGCAGTGAGTCTACCGGGACAGGCGAAAACTATGGCTACACCTTC. The chain uses TRBV10-2 and TRBJ1-2; 8 bases match TRBD1. CDR3 size: 17 residues. Germline CDR1 is WSHSY and CDR2 is SAAADI. Losses at the gene ends were 0 bases for V and 2 bases for J; bases not matched to a gene: 8.

This chain joins TRBV19 and TRBJ2-3, with TRBD1 matching 9 bases. This CDR3 spans 15 amino acids. Per germline, CDR1 LNHDA and CDR2 SQIVND (reference sequence). With V trimmed by 5 bases and J by 4 bases, 7 bases remained unmatched. The CDR3 DNA reads TGTGCCAGTAGTCCCCTCGGGACAGGGTCAGATACGCAGTATTTT. Amino acids: CASSPLGTGSDTQYF.